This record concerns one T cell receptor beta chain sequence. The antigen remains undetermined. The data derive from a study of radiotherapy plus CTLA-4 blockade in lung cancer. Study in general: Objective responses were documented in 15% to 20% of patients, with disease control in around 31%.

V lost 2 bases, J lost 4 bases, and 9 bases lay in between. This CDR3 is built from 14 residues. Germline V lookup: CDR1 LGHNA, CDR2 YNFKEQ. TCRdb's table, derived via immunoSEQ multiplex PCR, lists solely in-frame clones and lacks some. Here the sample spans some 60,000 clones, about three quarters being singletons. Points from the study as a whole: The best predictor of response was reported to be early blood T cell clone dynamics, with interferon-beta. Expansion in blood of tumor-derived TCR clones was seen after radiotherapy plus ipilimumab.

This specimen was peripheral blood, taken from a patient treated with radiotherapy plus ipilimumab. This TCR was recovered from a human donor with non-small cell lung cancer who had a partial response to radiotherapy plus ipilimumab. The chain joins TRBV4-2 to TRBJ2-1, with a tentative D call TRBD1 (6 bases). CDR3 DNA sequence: TGTGCCAGCAGCCAAAAACAGGGATACAATGAGCAGTTCTTC. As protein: CASSQKQGYNEQFF.